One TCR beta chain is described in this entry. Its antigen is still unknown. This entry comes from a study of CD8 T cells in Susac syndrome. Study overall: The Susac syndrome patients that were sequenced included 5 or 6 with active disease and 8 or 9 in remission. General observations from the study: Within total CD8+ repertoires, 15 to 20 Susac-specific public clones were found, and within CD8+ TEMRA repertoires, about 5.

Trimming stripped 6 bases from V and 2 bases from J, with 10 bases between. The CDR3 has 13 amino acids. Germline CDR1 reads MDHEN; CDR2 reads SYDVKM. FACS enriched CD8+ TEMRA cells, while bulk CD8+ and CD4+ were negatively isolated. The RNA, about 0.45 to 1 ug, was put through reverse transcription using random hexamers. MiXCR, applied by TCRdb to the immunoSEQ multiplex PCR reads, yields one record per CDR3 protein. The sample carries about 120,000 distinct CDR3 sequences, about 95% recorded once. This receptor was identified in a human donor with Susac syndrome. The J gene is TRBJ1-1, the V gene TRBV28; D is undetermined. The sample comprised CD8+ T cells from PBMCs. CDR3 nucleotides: TGTGCCAGCAGCCCCACAGAAAACACTGAAGCTTTCTTT. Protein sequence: CASSPTENTEAFF. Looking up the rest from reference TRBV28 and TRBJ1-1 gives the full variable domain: DVKVTQSSRYLVKRTGEKVFLECVQDMDHENMFWYRQDPGLGLRLIYFSYDVKMKEKGDIPEGYSVSREKKERFSLILESASTNQTSMYLCASSPTENTEAFFGQGTRLTVV.